What follows are 8 T cell receptor beta chains derived from one specimen sequenced in a study of blood T cell repertoires in COVID-19. The assay was immunoSEQ multiplex PCR, and TCRdb's table has in-frame clones only and misses some. The top ten hold roughly 2% of the sample, which has about 360,000 clones, approximately 87% seen once. The sequencing input was PBMCs or T cells enriched from blood (not recorded which). The receptors derive from a man aged 40-55 years in a cohort exposed to, infected with or recovered from COVID-19 (not recorded which).

The chain carries TRBV3-1 (or the pseudogene TRBV3-2) and TRBJ1-1, with a tentative D call TRBD1 (5 bases). The V and J ends lost 8 bases and 5 bases respectively, with 9 bases between them. Germline V gives CDR1 LGHDT, CDR2 YNNKEL (reference sequence). The CDR3 consists of 11 residues. The CDR3 sequence: CASSRGTEAFF. The CDR3 DNA follows: TGTGCCAGCTCCCGGGGGACTGAAGCTTTCTTT.

The V call is TRBV3-1 (or the pseudogene TRBV3-2), the J call TRBJ2-1; TRBD2 matches 12 bases. Losses at the gene ends were 4 bases for V and 9 bases for J; bases not matched to a gene: 10. In germline, CDR1 is LGHDT, CDR2 YNNKEL (reference sequence). The CDR3 is 16 residues long. CDR3 region: CASSPRTSGKGSEQFF. The CDR3 DNA is TGTGCCAGCAGCCCTCGGACTAGCGGGAAGGGGAGTGAGCAGTTCTTC.

The genes are TRBV10-1 and TRBJ1-1; 11 bases agree with TRBD1. V dropped 4 bases and J dropped 4; count of bases not matched to a gene: 5. CDR3 length equals 15 residues. Germline loops: CDR1 WNHNN, CDR2 SYGVQD (reference sequence). CDR3 nucleotide sequence: TGCGCCAGCAGTGGTACCGGGACAGGGGGCACTGAAGCTTTCTTT. This sequence encodes CASSGTGTGGTEAFF.

The rearrangement links TRBV18 to TRBJ2-2; TRBD2 aligns across 8 bases. CDR1 is KGHSH and CDR2 is LQKENI in the germline V gene. Trimming at V came to 4 bases and at J to 1 base, leaving 8 bases not matched to a gene. CDR3 length: 17 amino acids. CDR3 DNA sequence: TGTGCCAGCTCACTATCGTCAAGCGGGGGGAACACCGGGGAGCTGTTTTTT. Translated: CASSLSSSGGNTGELFF.

This chain uses TRBV29-1 with TRBJ1-1; D remains ambiguous. CDR3 size: 11 residues. Trimming removed 8 bases from V and 3 bases from J, with 10 bases in between. The germline CDR1 and CDR2 sequences are SQVTM and ANQGSEA. The CDR3 protein is CSYLQYTEAFF. DNA for the CDR3: TGCAGCTACTTACAGTACACTGAAGCTTTCTTT.

J is TRBJ1-2 and V is TRBV6-5, with TRBD1 matching 9 bases. The CDR3 length is 14 residues. The germline V gene encodes CDR1 MNHEY and CDR2 SVGAGI. V shed 6 bases, J shed 7 bases, and the junction held 9 bases outside the gene matches. The CDR3 here is CASSPGQGIRGYTF. Here the CDR3 DNA reads TGTGCCAGCAGCCCCGGACAGGGGATTCGTGGCTACACCTTC.

The rearrangement uses TRBV20-1 and TRBJ2-7; 12 bases are shared with TRBD2. The CDR3 has 14 residues. Germline CDR1 DFQATT, CDR2 SNEGSKA (reference sequence). Trimming removed 3 bases from V and 7 bases from J; junction bases left unmatched: 7. The CDR3 coding sequence is TGCAGTGCTAGTGCTGCTAGCGGGAGGGTTGAGCAGTACTTC. It is translated as CSASAASGRVEQYF.

The chain uses TRBV18 and TRBJ2-7; no firm D call. Trimming took 3 bases from V and 4 from J, leaving 16 bases between them. This CDR3 has 15 amino acids. Germline V CDR1 and CDR2: KGHSH, LQKENI. The CDR3 region has the DNA TGTGCCAGCTCACCCTCGGTCGGTATATGGTACGAGCAGTACTTC. Its protein is CASSPSVGIWYEQYF.